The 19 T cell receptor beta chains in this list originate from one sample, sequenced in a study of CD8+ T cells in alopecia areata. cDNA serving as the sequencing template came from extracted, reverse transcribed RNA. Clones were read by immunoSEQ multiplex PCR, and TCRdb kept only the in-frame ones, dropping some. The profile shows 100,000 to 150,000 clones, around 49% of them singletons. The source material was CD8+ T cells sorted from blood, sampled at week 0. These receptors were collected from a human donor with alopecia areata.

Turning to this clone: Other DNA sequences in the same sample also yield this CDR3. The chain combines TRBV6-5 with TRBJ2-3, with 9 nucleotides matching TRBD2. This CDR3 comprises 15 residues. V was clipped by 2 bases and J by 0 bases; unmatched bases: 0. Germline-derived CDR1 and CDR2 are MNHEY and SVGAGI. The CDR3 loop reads CASSYSGGSTDTQYF. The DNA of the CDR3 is TGTGCCAGCAGTTACAGCGGGGGGAGCACAGATACGCAGTATTTT.

The CDR3 region is CASTTGTESYEQYF. CDR3 bases: TGTGCCAGCACGACCGGGACAGAGTCCTACGAGCAGTACTTC. This chain joins TRBV5-6 and TRBJ2-7; 7 bases are shared with TRBD1. Per germline, CDR1 SGHDT and CDR2 YYEEEE. The CDR3 length is 14 residues. With 6 bases clipped from V and 1 base from J, the junction kept 7 bases outside the gene matches.

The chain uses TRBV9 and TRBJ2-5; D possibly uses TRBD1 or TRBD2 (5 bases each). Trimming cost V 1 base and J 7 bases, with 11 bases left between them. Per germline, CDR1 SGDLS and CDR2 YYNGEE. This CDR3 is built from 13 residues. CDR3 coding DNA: TGTGCCAGCAGCGTATCTAAGGGGAGGACCCAGTACTTC. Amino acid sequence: CASSVSKGRTQYF.

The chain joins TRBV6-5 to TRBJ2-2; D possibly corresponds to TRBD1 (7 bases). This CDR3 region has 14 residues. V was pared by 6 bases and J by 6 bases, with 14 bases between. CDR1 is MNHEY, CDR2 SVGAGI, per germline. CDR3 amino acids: CASRYTGEAGELFF. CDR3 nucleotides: TGTGCCAGCAGATATACAGGGGAGGCCGGGGAGCTGTTTTTT.

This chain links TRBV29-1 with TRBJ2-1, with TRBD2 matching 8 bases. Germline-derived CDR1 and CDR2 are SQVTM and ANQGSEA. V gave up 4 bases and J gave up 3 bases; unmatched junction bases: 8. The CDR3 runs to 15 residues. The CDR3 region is CSVVKGGGNYNEQFF. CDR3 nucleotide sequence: TGCAGCGTTGTTAAAGGCGGGGGGAACTACAATGAGCAGTTCTTC.

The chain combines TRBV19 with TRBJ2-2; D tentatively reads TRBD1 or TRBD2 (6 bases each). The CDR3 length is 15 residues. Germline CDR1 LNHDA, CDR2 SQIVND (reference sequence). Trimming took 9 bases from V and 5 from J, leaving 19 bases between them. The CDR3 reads CASKRGFGGTGELFF. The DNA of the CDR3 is TGTGCCAGCAAAAGGGGGTTTGGAGGGACCGGGGAGCTGTTTTTT.

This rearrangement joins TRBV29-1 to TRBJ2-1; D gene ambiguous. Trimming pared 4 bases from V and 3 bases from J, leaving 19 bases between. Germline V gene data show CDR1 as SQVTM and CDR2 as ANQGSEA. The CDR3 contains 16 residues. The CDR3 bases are TGCAGCGTTGGGCTCCTTACCGGCACGGGCTACAATGAGCAGTTCTTC. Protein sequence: CSVGLLTGTGYNEQFF.

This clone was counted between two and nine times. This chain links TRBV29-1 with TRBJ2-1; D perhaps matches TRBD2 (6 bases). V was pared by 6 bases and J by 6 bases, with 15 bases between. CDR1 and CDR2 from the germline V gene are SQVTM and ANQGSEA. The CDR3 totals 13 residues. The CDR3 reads CSVLSGGINEQFF. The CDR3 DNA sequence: TGCAGCGTCCTTAGTGGCGGGATCAATGAGCAGTTCTTC.

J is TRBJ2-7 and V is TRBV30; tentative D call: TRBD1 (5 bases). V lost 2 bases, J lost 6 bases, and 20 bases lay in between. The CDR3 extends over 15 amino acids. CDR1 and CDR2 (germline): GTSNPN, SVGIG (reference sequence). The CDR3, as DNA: TGTGCCTGGAGTTCACTTGATCTCCTGGGGCTCGAGCAGTACTTC. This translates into CAWSSLDLLGLEQYF.

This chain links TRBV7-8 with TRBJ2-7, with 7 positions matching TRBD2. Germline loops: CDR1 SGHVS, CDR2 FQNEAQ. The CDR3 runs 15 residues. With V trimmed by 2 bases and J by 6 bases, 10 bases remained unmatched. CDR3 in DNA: TGTGCCAGCAGCTTACCGGGGGGACCCTACTCCGAGCAGTACTTC. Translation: CASSLPGGPYSEQYF.

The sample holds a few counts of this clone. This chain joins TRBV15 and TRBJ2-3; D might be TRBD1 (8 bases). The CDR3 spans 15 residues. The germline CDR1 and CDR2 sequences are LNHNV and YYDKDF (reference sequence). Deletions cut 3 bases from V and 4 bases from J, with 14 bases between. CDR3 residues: CATSSTGGAPDTQYF. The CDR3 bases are TGTGCCACCAGCAGCACAGGGGGGGCCCCAGATACGCAGTATTTT.

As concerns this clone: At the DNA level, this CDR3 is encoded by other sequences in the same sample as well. The CDR3 DNA reads as TGTGCCAGCAGCTCAGGGGATGCCTACGAGCAGTACTTC. Protein: CASSSGDAYEQYF. This sequence joins TRBV5-6 and TRBJ2-7; a weak D match, TRBD1 (6 bases). Germline values: CDR1 SGHDT, CDR2 YYEEEE. Deletions cut 3 bases from V and 2 bases from J, with 9 bases between. The CDR3 contains 13 residues.

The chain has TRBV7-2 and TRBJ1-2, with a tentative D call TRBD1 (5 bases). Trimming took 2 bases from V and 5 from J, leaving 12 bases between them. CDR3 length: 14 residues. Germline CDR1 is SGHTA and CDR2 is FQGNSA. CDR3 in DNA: TGTGCCAGCAGCTTACGGGGGATGGGTTATGGCTACACCTTC. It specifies CASSLRGMGYGYTF.

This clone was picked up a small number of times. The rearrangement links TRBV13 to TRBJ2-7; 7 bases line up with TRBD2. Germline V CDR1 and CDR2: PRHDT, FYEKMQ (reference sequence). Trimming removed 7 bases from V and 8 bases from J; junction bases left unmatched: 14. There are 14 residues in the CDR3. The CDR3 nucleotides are TGTGCCAGCACCCGGGAGGCCGAGGGGCGTCAGCAGTACTTC. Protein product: CASTREAEGRQQYF. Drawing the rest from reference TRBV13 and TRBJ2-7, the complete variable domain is AAGVIQSPRHLIKEKRETATLKCYPIPRHDTVYWYQQGPGQDPQFLISFYEKMQSDKGSIPDRFSAQQFSDYHSELNMSSLELGDSALYFCASTREAEGRQQYFGPGTRLTVT.

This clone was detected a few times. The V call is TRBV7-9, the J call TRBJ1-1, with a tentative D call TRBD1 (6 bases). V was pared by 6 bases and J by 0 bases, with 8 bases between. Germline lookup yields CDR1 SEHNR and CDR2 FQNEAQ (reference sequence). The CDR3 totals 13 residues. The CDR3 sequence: CASRDSMNTEAFF. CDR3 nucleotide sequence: TGTGCCAGCAGGGACAGCATGAACACTGAAGCTTTCTTT.

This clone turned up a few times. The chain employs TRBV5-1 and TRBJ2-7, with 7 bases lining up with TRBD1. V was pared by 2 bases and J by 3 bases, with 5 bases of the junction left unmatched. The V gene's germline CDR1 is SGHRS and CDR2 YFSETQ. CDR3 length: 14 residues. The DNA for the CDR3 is TGCGCCAGCAGCTTTTACCCAGGGGGCTACGAGCAGTACTTC. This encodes CASSFYPGGYEQYF.

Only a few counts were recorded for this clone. The CDR3 here is CASSVSQTGSGNEQYF. In DNA, the CDR3 is TGTGCCAGCAGCGTATCCCAGACAGGGTCGGGGAACGAGCAGTACTTC. The chain uses TRBV9 and TRBJ2-7; 7 nucleotides agree with TRBD1. V lost 1 base and J lost 5; bases outside the gene matches: 12. In germline, CDR1 is SGDLS, CDR2 YYNGEE. This CDR3 has 16 residues.

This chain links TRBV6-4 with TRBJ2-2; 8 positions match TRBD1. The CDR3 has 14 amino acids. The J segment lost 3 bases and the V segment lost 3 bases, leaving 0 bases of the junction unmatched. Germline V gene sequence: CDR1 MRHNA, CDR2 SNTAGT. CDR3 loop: CASSEDRDTGELFF. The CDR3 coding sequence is TGTGCCAGCAGTGAGGACAGGGACACCGGGGAGCTGTTTTTT.

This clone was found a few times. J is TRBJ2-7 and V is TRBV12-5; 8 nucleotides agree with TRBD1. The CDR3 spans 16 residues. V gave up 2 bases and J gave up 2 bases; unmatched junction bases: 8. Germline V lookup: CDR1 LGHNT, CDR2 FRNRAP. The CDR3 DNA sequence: TGTGCTAGTGGTTTGTTGGGTCCGGGACAGGCCTACGAGCAGTACTTC. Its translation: CASGLLGPGQAYEQYF.